These T cell receptor beta chains were read from a single sample in a study. TCRdb passed the 5' RACE reads through MiXCR, listing each CDR3 protein once. The sample yields about 64,000 distinct CDR3 sequences, roughly 22% seen once. The sequencing sample was made of memory CD4+ T cells sorted from a lymph node. The receptors derive from a female donor with breast cancer. The CDR3 runs from the conserved cysteine through the conserved F or W. D genes are given only for firm matches. Only some rows state a clone size, as once, few, many or a class for expanded clones.

V: TRBV20-1
size: NA
length: 15
J: TRBJ2-3
D: NA
DNA: TGCAGTGCTAGAGATCTCATTCGGGACTGGGGTACGCAGTATTTT
CDR3: CSARDLIRDWGTQYF

V: TRBV24-1
size: many
length: 14
J: TRBJ1-4
D: NA
DNA: TGTGCCACCAGTGAGGGGGGAGATCCAGAAAAACTGTTTTTT
CDR3: CATSEGGDPEKLFF

V: TRBV29-1
size: NA
length: 14
J: TRBJ1-1
D: NA
DNA: TGCAGCGTTAAGACAGTTCGGCACGACACTGAAGCTTTCTTT
CDR3: CSVKTVRHDTEAFF

V: TRBV3-1
size: NA
length: 13
J: TRBJ1-6
D: NA
DNA: TGTGCCAGCAGCCTAGGCCTCCGTGGGGGCCTCCACTTT
CDR3: CASSLGLRGGLHF

V: TRBV12-3/TRBV12-4
size: few
length: 14
J: TRBJ2-5
D: NA
DNA: TGTGCCAGCAGCCGTGGGATTGACCAAGAGACCCAGTACTTC
CDR3: CASSRGIDQETQYF

V: TRBV2
size: NA
length: 16
J: TRBJ2-4
D: TRBD2
DNA: TGTGCCAGCAGGCAAGGACTAGCGGGAGTAGAAAACATTCAGTACTTC
CDR3: CASRQGLAGVENIQYF

V: TRBV7-2
size: NA
length: 16
J: TRBJ2-1
D: TRBD2
DNA: TGTGCCAGCAGCTTGGCGGGAGGAGCGGGGTACAATGAGCAGTTCTTC
CDR3: CASSLAGGAGYNEQFF

V: TRBV20-1
size: many
length: 14
J: TRBJ2-5
D: TRBD2
DNA: TGCAGTGCTCTAGCCCGGACTAGCGGGGAGACCCAGTACTTC
CDR3: CSALARTSGETQYF

V: TRBV5-1
size: once
length: 15
J: TRBJ1-2
D: NA
DNA: TGCGCCAGCAGCTTGGAGATGGGCACCGTCGAAGGCTACACCTTC
CDR3: CASSLEMGTVEGYTF

V: TRBV6-1
size: NA
length: 13
J: TRBJ1-1
D: NA
DNA: TGTGCCAGCACTGACAGGTACTTCACTGAAGCTTTCTTT
CDR3: CASTDRYFTEAFF

V: TRBV10-3
size: many
length: 15
J: TRBJ2-1
D: TRBD1
DNA: TGTGCCATCAAAGGACAGGGAATGGGGAACAATGAGCAGTTCTTC
CDR3: CAIKGQGMGNNEQFF

V: TRBV6-2/TRBV6-3
size: few
length: 16
J: TRBJ2-3
D: TRBD2
DNA: TGTGCCAGCAGGGATCCAGGAGCGGGGGTGGCAGATACGCAGTATTTT
CDR3: CASRDPGAGVADTQYF